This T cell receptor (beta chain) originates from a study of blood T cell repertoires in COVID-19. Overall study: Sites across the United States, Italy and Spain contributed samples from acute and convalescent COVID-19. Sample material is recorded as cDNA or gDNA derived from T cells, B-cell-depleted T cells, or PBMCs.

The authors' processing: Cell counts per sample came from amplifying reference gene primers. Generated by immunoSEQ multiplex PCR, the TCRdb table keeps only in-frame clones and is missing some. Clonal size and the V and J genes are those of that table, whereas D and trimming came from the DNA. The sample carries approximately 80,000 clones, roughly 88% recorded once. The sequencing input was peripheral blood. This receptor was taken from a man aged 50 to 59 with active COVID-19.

This CDR3 is CAISERQGGYTF. Here the CDR3 DNA reads TGTGCCATCAGTGAGAGACAGGGAGGCTACACCTTC. The V call is TRBV10-3, the J call TRBJ1-2; 7 nucleotides line up with TRBD1. V lost 2 bases to trimming and J lost 8 bases; unmatched junction nucleotides: 2. Per germline, CDR1 ENHRY and CDR2 SYGVKD. The CDR3 is 12 residues long.